The 27 T cell receptor beta chains below all came from one sample that was sequenced in a study of blood T cell repertoires in COVID-19. Generated by immunoSEQ multiplex PCR, the TCRdb table keeps only in-frame clones and is missing some. Of about 70,000 clones listed, roughly 80% were seen once; the top ten hold 6.5% to 7.5%. Sequenced material: peripheral blood. These receptor sequences come from a man aged 30-40 years with COVID-19, enrolled during active disease.

In its sample, this clone is medium-sized. CDR3 coding DNA: TGTGCCACCTCTTTAGCGGGAGGGGCCTACAATGAGCAGTTCTTC. It specifies CATSLAGGAYNEQFF. This sequence joins TRBV6-4 and TRBJ2-1, with 11 bases fitting TRBD2. Germline CDR1 reads MRHNA; CDR2 reads SNTAGT. V shed 10 bases, J shed 2 bases, and the junction held 7 bases outside the gene matches. The CDR3 runs 15 residues.

In DNA, the CDR3 is TGTGCCAGCAGCCAGCTAGCGGGCACAGATACGCAGTATTTT. It codes for CASSQLAGTDTQYF. The chain links TRBV7-8 to TRBJ2-3, with 7 bases lining up with TRBD2. Trimming removed 5 bases from V and 1 base from J; junction bases left unmatched: 3. CDR1 and CDR2 from the germline V gene are SGHVS and FQNEAQ. The CDR3 spans 14 residues.

The rearrangement links TRBV18 to TRBJ2-7, with TRBD1 matching over 7 bases. With 1 base clipped from V and 4 bases from J, the junction kept 7 bases outside the gene matches. Germline V gene data show CDR1 as KGHSH and CDR2 as LQKENI. The CDR3 covers 15 residues. For the CDR3, the DNA is TGTGCCAGCTCACCACGTGACAGGGTTCGATACGAGCAGTACTTC. It yields the protein CASSPRDRVRYEQYF. The full variable domain, in which reference TRBV18 and TRBJ2-7 provide the parts outside the CDR3, is NAGVMQNPRHLVRRRGQEARLRCSPMKGHSHVYWYRQLPEEGLKFMVYLQKENIIDESGMPKERFSAEFPKEGPSILRIQQVVRGDSAAYFCASSPRDRVRYEQYFGPGTRLTVT.

The chain has TRBV7-2 and TRBJ1-5; unclear D gene. Between the trimmed V and J ends, which lost 3 bases and 5 bases, there was a span of 11 bases. This CDR3 comprises 14 residues. Germline CDR1 is SGHTA and CDR2 is FQGNSA. The CDR3 reads CASSFRLADQPQHF. The DNA for the CDR3 is TGTGCCAGCAGCTTCAGACTGGCGGATCAGCCCCAGCATTTT.

This rearrangement joins TRBV6-2 or TRBV6-3 to TRBJ2-4; possible D gene TRBD1, 6 bases. V lost 5 bases, J lost 8 bases, and 16 bases lay in between. The CDR3 is made up of 14 amino acids. Per the germline V gene, CDR1 is MNHEY and CDR2 is SVGEGT. The chain's CDR3 is CASSLQGFLDIQYF. CDR3 DNA: TGTGCCAGCAGTCTACAGGGCTTCCTTGACATTCAGTACTTC.

The chain recombines TRBV20-1 with TRBJ2-1, with TRBD2 matching over 14 bases. The CDR3 sequence is 16 residues long. The germline V gene encodes CDR1 DFQATT and CDR2 SNEGSKA (reference sequence). J lost 1 base, V lost 3 bases, and 2 bases had no gene match. CDR3 loop: CSASRTSGGSYNEQFF. As DNA, the CDR3 is TGCAGTGCTAGTCGGACTAGCGGGGGGTCCTACAATGAGCAGTTCTTC.

This clone was recorded once. The chain employs TRBV6-1 and TRBJ1-1, with D unresolved. Germline assignment: CDR1 MNHNS and CDR2 SASEGT. V gave up 2 bases and J gave up 4 bases, with 8 bases separating them. The CDR3 contains 13 residues. CDR3 in amino acids: CASSERGSTEAFF. The CDR3, as DNA: TGTGCCAGCAGTGAACGTGGCTCCACTGAAGCTTTCTTT.

This clone was observed a few times. J is TRBJ2-7 and V is TRBV5-3; 13 nucleotides align to TRBD2. TRBV5-3 is reported as an ORF; its role is uncertain. The CDR3 contains 15 residues. After removal of 3 bases from V and 2 bases from J, the junction contained 2 bases not matched to a gene. CDR3 coding DNA: TGTGCCAGAAGCTCGGGACTAGCGGGGCCCTACGAGCAGTACTTC. Translated, it gives CARSSGLAGPYEQYF.

The CDR3 bases are TGTGCCAGCAGCTTACAGGGGGCGAGGGAGACCCAGTACTTC. This sequence encodes CASSLQGARETQYF. The V gene is TRBV6-5, the J gene TRBJ2-5, with TRBD1 identical over 9 bases. Trimming took 6 bases from V and 5 from J; bases not matched to a gene: 7. In germline, CDR1 is MNHEY, CDR2 SVGAGI. The length of the CDR3 is 14 residues.

The rearrangement joins TRBV15 to TRBJ1-3, with TRBD1 matching over 8 bases. The V and J ends lost 2 bases and 2 bases, in that order; junction bases with no gene match: 5. Germline lookup yields CDR1 LNHNV and CDR2 YYDKDF (reference sequence). This CDR3 spans 16 amino acids. The CDR3 is CATSRPGQGPGNTIYF. In nucleotides, the CDR3 is TGTGCCACCAGCAGACCCGGACAGGGACCTGGAAACACCATATATTTT.

The rearrangement links TRBV6-5 to TRBJ1-2, with TRBD1 as a possible D gene (5 bases). The CDR3 is made up of 12 amino acids. Per the germline V gene, CDR1 is MNHEY and CDR2 is SVGAGI. V was pared by 6 bases and J by 8 bases, with 13 bases between. CDR3 residues: CASRDSGKGYTF. The CDR3 DNA is TGTGCCAGCAGGGATTCAGGGAAGGGCTACACCTTC.

The J gene is TRBJ2-2, the V gene TRBV9; 7 bases align to TRBD2. This CDR3 contains 16 residues. Germline values: CDR1 SGDLS, CDR2 YYNGEE. V trimming: 1 base; J trimming: 2 bases; junction bases outside the gene matches: 5. The CDR3, as DNA: TGTGCCAGCAGCGTAAGTCCTAGCGGTAACACCGGGGAGCTGTTTTTT. Translating gives CASSVSPSGNTGELFF.

The V gene is TRBV6-5, the J gene TRBJ2-5; possible D gene TRBD2, 5 bases. V shed 2 bases and J shed 5 bases, with 18 bases lying between them. CDR1 MNHEY and CDR2 SVGAGI come from the germline V gene. CDR3 size: 16 residues. The CDR3 sequence is CASSYRDYGRAETQYF. CDR3 nucleotide sequence: TGTGCCAGCAGTTACCGTGACTATGGTCGGGCTGAGACCCAGTACTTC.

V is TRBV5-1 and J is TRBJ2-7; TRBD2 aligns across 9 bases. V lost 2 bases, J lost 5 bases, and 5 bases stayed unmatched. CDR1 and CDR2 (germline): SGHRS, YFSETQ. CDR3 size: 14 residues. In DNA form, the CDR3 reads TGCGCCAGCAGCTTTGCGGGAGGGCGACACGAGCAGTACTTC. Protein product: CASSFAGGRHEQYF.

The chain couples TRBV11-2 to TRBJ2-3, with D possibly TRBD2 on 6 matching bases. Germline loops: CDR1 SGHAT, CDR2 FQNNGV. V was cut by 4 bases and J by 6 bases, with 8 bases left in between. The CDR3 sequence is 12 residues long. CDR3: CASSSRGDTQYF. The CDR3 coding sequence is TGTGCCAGCAGCTCCCGGGGGGATACGCAGTATTTT.

The chain recombines TRBV30 with TRBJ2-4; 8 bases map to TRBD1. CDR1 is GTSNPN, CDR2 SVGIG, per germline (reference sequence). J lost 5 bases, V lost 3 bases, and 6 bases had no gene match. The CDR3 contains 14 residues. In DNA form, the CDR3 reads TGTGCCTGGAGGGGACAGGTCCGGGAAAACATTCAGTACTTC. Protein: CAWRGQVRENIQYF. The variable domain in full, completed from reference TRBV30 and TRBJ2-4, reads SQTIHQWPATLVQPVGSPLSLECTVEGTSNPNLYWYRQAAGRGLQLLFYSVGIGQISSEVPQNLSASRPQDRQFILSSKKLLLSDSGFYLCAWRGQVRENIQYFGAGTRLSVL.

V and J are TRBV6-5 and TRBJ1-1; D gene uncertain. Per germline, CDR1 MNHEY and CDR2 SVGAGI. The CDR3 runs to 13 residues. V was cut by 2 bases and J by 1 base, with 5 bases left in between. CDR3 bases: TGTGCCAGCAGTTACGGAGGGAACACTGAAGCTTTCTTT. Residues: CASSYGGNTEAFF.

In its sample, this clone was seen a few times. The chain uses TRBV5-4 and TRBJ2-7; TRBD1 matches 7 bases. The germline V gene encodes CDR1 SGHNT and CDR2 YYREEE (reference sequence). Unmatched junction bases numbered 10, after V lost 3 bases and J lost 4 bases. CDR3 length: 15 amino acids. The CDR3 sequence: CASSSGTGELYEQYF. CDR3 in DNA: TGTGCCAGCAGCTCGGGAACAGGGGAATTGTACGAGCAGTACTTC.

The chain uses TRBV28 and TRBJ2-3; 14 nucleotides align to TRBD2. Trimming at V came to 7 bases and at J to 4 bases, leaving 19 bases not matched to a gene. The CDR3 runs 20 residues. Germline V lookup: CDR1 MDHEN, CDR2 SYDVKM. The CDR3 region is CASNPTLGGRLAGGADTQYF. CDR3 coding DNA: TGTGCCAGCAACCCCACCCTTGGTGGTCGACTAGCGGGAGGGGCAGATACGCAGTATTTT.

This chain links TRBV19 with TRBJ1-5, with TRBD1 matching over 11 bases. Germline V CDR1 and CDR2: LNHDA, SQIVND (reference sequence). The CDR3 length is 16 residues. The V segment lost 8 bases and the J segment 0 bases; nucleotides outside the gene matches: 6. The DNA of the CDR3 is TGTGCCAGTGGGGACAGGGGGGATTATAGCAATCAGCCCCAGCATTTT. Encoded protein: CASGDRGDYSNQPQHF.

The rearrangement links TRBV19 to TRBJ1-1; D uncertain. Germline V gene sequence: CDR1 LNHDA, CDR2 SQIVND (reference sequence). The CDR3 consists of 16 residues. Trimming pared 5 bases from V and 0 bases from J, leaving 16 bases between. CDR3: CASSSVAGYMNTEAFF. The CDR3 DNA sequence: TGTGCCAGTAGTTCCGTGGCAGGATACATGAACACTGAAGCTTTCTTT.

The rearrangement links TRBV10-1 to TRBJ2-5; 13 nucleotides line up with TRBD2. The V gene end was trimmed by 0 bases and the J gene end by 3 bases; junction bases not matched to a gene: 7. The CDR3 has 18 residues. Germline V gene lookup returns CDR1 WNHNN and CDR2 SYGVQD (reference sequence). CDR3 sequence (DNA): TGCGCCAGCAGTGAGTCGGTCGGGACTAGCGGGATTAAAGAGACCCAGTACTTC. Protein product: CASSESVGTSGIKETQYF.

V is TRBV6-5 and J is TRBJ1-2; D unresolved. Germline CDR1 and CDR2: MNHEY and SVGAGI. Trimming shortened V by 2 bases and J by 5 bases, and 9 bases separated the two germline ends. The CDR3 sequence is 13 residues long. CDR3 residues: CASSYPTEYGYTF. The CDR3 DNA sequence: TGTGCCAGCAGTTACCCAACAGAGTATGGCTACACCTTC.

The V gene is TRBV6-5, the J gene TRBJ2-2; D might be TRBD1 (5 bases). The CDR3 length is 15 residues. Germline V gives CDR1 MNHEY, CDR2 SVGAGI. Trimming shortened V by 6 bases and J by 2 bases, and 13 bases separated the two germline ends. For the CDR3, the DNA is TGTGCCAGCAGCCCGTCCCAGGGAAACACCGGGGAGCTGTTTTTT. Translated: CASSPSQGNTGELFF.

This chain links TRBV9 with TRBJ2-7; D might be TRBD1 (6 bases). CDR1 and CDR2 from the germline V gene are SGDLS and YYNGEE. V lost 0 bases to trimming and J lost 2 bases, with 6 bases between them. This CDR3 comprises 13 residues. CDR3 nucleotides: TGTGCCAGCAGCGTAGGGGACACCTACGAGCAGTACTTC. Its protein is CASSVGDTYEQYF. The full variable domain, rest sourced from reference TRBV9 and TRBJ2-7, is DSGVTQTPKHLITATGQRVTLRCSPRSGDLSVYWYQQSLDQGLQFLIQYYNGEERAKGNILERFSAQQFPDLHSELNLSSLELGDSALYFCASSVGDTYEQYFGPGTRLTVT.

This clone was seen just once. The V and J genes are TRBV2 and TRBJ1-5; D remains ambiguous. CDR1 and CDR2 from the germline V gene are SNHLY and FYNNEI. The CDR3 sequence is 14 residues long. V lost 8 bases and J 4 bases, leaving 15 bases between the germline ends. CDR3 bases: TGTGCCAGCTTAGGGAGTCAGGCTAATCAGCCCCAGCATTTT. As protein: CASLGSQANQPQHF.

The CDR3, as DNA: TGTGCCAGCAGCTCAGGGGGCTACGAGCAGTACTTC. Translation: CASSSGGYEQYF. J is TRBJ2-7 and V is TRBV11-3, with TRBD1 matching 7 bases. The CDR3 contains 12 residues. CDR1 is SGHNT and CDR2 is YENEEA in the germline V gene. The junction had 0 bases not matched to a gene; V was cut back by 4 bases and J by 3 bases.